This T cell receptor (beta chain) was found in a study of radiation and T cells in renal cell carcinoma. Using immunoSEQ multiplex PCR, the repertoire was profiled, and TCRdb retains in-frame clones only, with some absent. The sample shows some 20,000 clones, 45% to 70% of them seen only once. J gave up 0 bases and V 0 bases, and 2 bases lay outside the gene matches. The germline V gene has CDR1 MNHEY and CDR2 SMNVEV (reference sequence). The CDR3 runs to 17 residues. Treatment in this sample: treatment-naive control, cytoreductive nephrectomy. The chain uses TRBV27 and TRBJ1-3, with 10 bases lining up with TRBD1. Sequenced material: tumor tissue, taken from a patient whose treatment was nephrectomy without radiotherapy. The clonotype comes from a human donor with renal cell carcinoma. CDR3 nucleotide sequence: TGTGCCAGCAGTTTATCGGGACAGGGGCTCTCTGGAAACACCATATATTTT. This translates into CASSLSGQGLSGNTIYF.